This paragraph covers one T cell receptor (beta chain) sequence. This entry is derived from a study of blood T cell repertoires in COVID-19. For the study at large: The United States, Italy and Spain supplied acute and convalescent COVID-19 samples. Nucleic acid was either cDNA or gDNA, and it came from T cells, B-cell-depleted T cells, or PBMCs.

As handled by the study authors: By means of reference gene primer amplification, nucleated cell counts were estimated. Method: immunoSEQ multiplex PCR; TCRdb's copy keeps in-frame clones and lacks some. V and J calls and clone size come straight from that table; D and trimming were deduced from the DNA. The sample contains hundreds of thousands of clones, under 90% of which appear only once. Sequenced material: peripheral blood. This TCR was recovered from a man aged 55 to 69 who had recovered from COVID-19.

This CDR3 is CASTRGLESDTQYF. CDR3 nucleotides: TGTGCCAGCACCCGAGGACTAGAGTCGGATACGCAGTATTTT. The chain uses TRBV2 and TRBJ2-3, with TRBD2 matching over 7 bases. The germline CDR1 and CDR2 sequences are SNHLY and FYNNEI. CDR3 length equals 14 residues. V was pared by 7 bases and J by 6 bases, with 10 bases of the junction left unmatched. The whole variable domain, filled in from reference TRBV2 and TRBJ2-3, reads EPEVTQTPSHQVTQMGQEVILRCVPISNHLYFYWYRQILGQKVEFLVSFYNNEISEKSEIFDDQFSVERPDGSNFTLKIRSTKLEDSAMYFCASTRGLESDTQYFGPGTRLTVL.